The next 15 T cell receptor beta chains were all read from a single sample in a study of blood T cells in healthy people across ages. Combining a sample-barcoded 5' primer with a J-beta primer mix, a second PCR ran for roughly 7 to 12 cycles. TCRdb reanalysed the 5' RACE reads using MiXCR and keeps one entry per CDR3 protein. Of 850,000 to 1,000,000 distinct CDR3 sequences in the sample, 51% were seen once. The source material was blood. All receptors derive from a woman aged 60-70 years in good health.

The CDR3 is CASKKQGNQPQHF. The CDR3 bases are TGTGCCAGCAAGAAACAGGGGAATCAGCCCCAGCATTTT. The chain joins TRBV2 to TRBJ1-5, with TRBD1 matching over 7 bases. The CDR3 is 13 amino acids. Per the germline V gene, CDR1 is SNHLY and CDR2 is FYNNEI. The V gene end was trimmed by 7 bases and the J gene end by 4 bases; junction bases not matched to a gene: 4.

The chain employs TRBV2 and TRBJ2-7, with 14 bases fitting TRBD2. The length of the CDR3 is 16 residues. The V gene's germline CDR1 is SNHLY and CDR2 FYNNEI. Germline trimming cut 4 bases from V and 7 bases from J; bases unmatched to any gene: 9. CDR3 bases: TGTGCCAGCAGTGCGGGGGGACTAGCGGGAGTGTATGAGCAGTACTTC. Protein product: CASSAGGLAGVYEQYF.

This sequence joins TRBV10-2 and TRBJ2-7, with a tentative D call TRBD1 (5 bases). The CDR3 runs to 15 residues. V shed 6 bases and J shed 5 bases, with 20 bases lying between them. CDR1 WSHSY and CDR2 SAAADI come from the germline V gene. CDR3 sequence: CASRVLQGGVHEQYF. In DNA form, the CDR3 reads TGCGCCAGCAGAGTGTTGCAGGGTGGTGTCCACGAGCAGTACTTC.

V usage is TRBV4-1 and J usage is TRBJ2-1; 11 bases align to TRBD2. This CDR3 region has 15 residues. Germline V gene data show CDR1 as MGHRA and CDR2 as YSYEKL. V lost 3 bases to trimming and J lost 13 bases; unmatched junction nucleotides: 11. CDR3 region: CASSQAGRLAGLQFF. Written as DNA, the CDR3 is TGCGCCAGCAGCCAGGCCGGGCGACTAGCGGGGCTCCAGTTCTTC.

This clonotype showed up just a few times. This chain connects TRBV5-1 to TRBJ2-3; D gene unclear. The V gene's germline CDR1 is SGHRS and CDR2 YFSETQ. The V end lost 6 bases, the J end lost 0 bases, and 11 bases lay between the germline ends. CDR3 size: 14 residues. The CDR3: CASTIGRSTDTQYF. Written as DNA, the CDR3 is TGCGCCAGCACAATCGGACGGAGCACAGATACGCAGTATTTT.

The V and J genes are TRBV6-5 and TRBJ1-5, with D unclear. Trimming shortened V by 4 bases and J by 1 base, and 11 bases separated the two germline ends. Germline V CDR1 and CDR2: MNHEY, SVGAGI. CDR3 length: 15 residues. The CDR3 is CASSSQVESNQPQHF. CDR3 DNA: TGTGCCAGCAGTTCTCAAGTAGAGAGCAATCAGCCCCAGCATTTT.

The chain carries TRBV11-2 and TRBJ2-3, with D possibly TRBD1 on 6 matching bases. Germline V CDR1 and CDR2: SGHAT, FQNNGV. The CDR3 spans 15 residues. The V end lost 1 base, the J end lost 2 bases, and 10 bases lay between the germline ends. The DNA of the CDR3 is TGTGCCAGCAGCTTAGGGGGGCAAATCACAGATACGCAGTATTTT. It is translated as CASSLGGQITDTQYF.

The chain uses TRBV6-6 and TRBJ2-7; D gene uncertain. The end of the DNA fits TRBJ2-5 better, so the J call may be wrong. The germline V gene has CDR1 MNHNY and CDR2 SVGAGI (reference sequence). The CDR3 consists of 14 residues. The CDR3 DNA reads as TGTGCCAGCAGTTACCGGGCTAGGGAAGAGACCCAGTACTTC. This gives the protein CASSYRAREETQYF.

The V call is TRBV12-3 or TRBV12-4, the J call TRBJ1-6; D perhaps matches TRBD1 (6 bases). This CDR3 spans 13 amino acids. Trimming cost V 7 bases and J 7 bases, with 11 bases left between them. The CDR3: CASIQGPNSPLHF. DNA of the CDR3: TGTGCCAGCATTCAGGGGCCGAATTCACCCCTCCACTTT.

This clonotype was recorded only once. The chain employs TRBV28 and TRBJ1-2; 8 bases match TRBD1. V lost 3 bases to trimming and J lost 3 bases; unmatched junction nucleotides: 6. The CDR3 has 15 residues. Germline loops: CDR1 MDHEN, CDR2 SYDVKM. The CDR3 DNA sequence: TGTGCCAGCAGTTTCCCCTCGACAGGGGACTATGGCTACACCTTC. It is translated as CASSFPSTGDYGYTF.

This clonotype was seen only a few times. V gene TRBV4-2 combines with J gene TRBJ2-7, with 12 bases matching TRBD2. Germline lookup yields CDR1 LGHNA and CDR2 YNFKEQ. Trimming removed 0 bases from V and 0 bases from J; junction bases left unmatched: 9. The CDR3 covers 19 residues. CDR3 DNA: TGTGCCAGCAGCCAAGATCGGCCTAGCGGGAGGGGGCCCTCCTACGAGCAGTACTTC. Residues: CASSQDRPSGRGPSYEQYF.

The rearrangement uses TRBV28 and TRBJ1-2; D is unclear. The ends were cut back, 7 bases at V and 8 bases at J, with 17 bases in the middle. The CDR3 is made up of 13 amino acids. Germline CDR1 reads MDHEN; CDR2 reads SYDVKM. In nucleotides, the CDR3 is TGTGCCAGCATTCCAAGCCGCCTTGGAGGCTACACCTTC. Translating gives CASIPSRLGGYTF.

The rearrangement uses TRBV20-1 and TRBJ1-2; 7 bases fit TRBD1. The germline gives CDR1 DFQATT, CDR2 SNEGSKA (reference sequence). V was pared by 6 bases and J by 6 bases, with 10 bases of the junction left unmatched. The CDR3 spans 13 residues. The CDR3 region is CSAKYRGLNGYTF. The DNA for the CDR3 is TGCAGTGCCAAATACAGGGGTTTAAATGGCTACACCTTC.

This clonotype turned up a few times. The rearrangement uses TRBV12-3 or TRBV12-4 and TRBJ2-7, with TRBD1 matching 8 bases. V was clipped by 2 bases and J by 3 bases; unmatched bases: 6. This CDR3 spans 15 amino acids. The DNA for the CDR3 is TGTGCCAGCAGTTTAAGTGACAGGGGTATCTACGAGCAGTACTTC. It yields the protein CASSLSDRGIYEQYF.

This clonotype was counted between two and nine times. This sequence joins TRBV11-2 and TRBJ1-2; D remains ambiguous. Germline lookup yields CDR1 SGHAT and CDR2 FQNNGV. CDR3 length equals 14 residues. Trimming removed 3 bases from V and 5 bases from J, with 13 bases in between. CDR3: CASSLEWTGYGYTF. For the CDR3, the DNA is TGTGCCAGCAGCTTGGAGTGGACTGGTTATGGCTACACCTTC.